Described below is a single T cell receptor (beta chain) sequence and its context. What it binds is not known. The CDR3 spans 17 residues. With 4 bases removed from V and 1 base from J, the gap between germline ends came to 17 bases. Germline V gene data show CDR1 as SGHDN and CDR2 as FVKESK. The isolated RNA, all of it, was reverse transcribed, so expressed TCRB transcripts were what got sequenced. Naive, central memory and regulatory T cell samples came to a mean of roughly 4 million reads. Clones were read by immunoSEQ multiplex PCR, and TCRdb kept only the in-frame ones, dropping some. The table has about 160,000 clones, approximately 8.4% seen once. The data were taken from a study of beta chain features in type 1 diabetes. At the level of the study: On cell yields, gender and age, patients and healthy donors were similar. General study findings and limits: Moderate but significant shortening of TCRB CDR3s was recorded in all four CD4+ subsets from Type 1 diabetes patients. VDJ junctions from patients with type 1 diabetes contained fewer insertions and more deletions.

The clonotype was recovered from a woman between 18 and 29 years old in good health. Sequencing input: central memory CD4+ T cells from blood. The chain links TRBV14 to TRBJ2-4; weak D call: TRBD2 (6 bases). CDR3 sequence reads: CASSPLPGGSAKNIQYF. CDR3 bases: TGTGCCAGCAGCCCCCTCCCCGGGGGTAGCGCCAAAAACATTCAGTACTTC. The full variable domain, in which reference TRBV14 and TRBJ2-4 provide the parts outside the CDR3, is EAGVTQFPSHSVIEKGQTVTLRCDPISGHDNLYWYRRVMGKEIKFLLHFVKESKQDESGMPNNRFLAERTGGTYSTLKVQPAELEDSGVYFCASSPLPGGSAKNIQYFGAGTRLSVL.